This TCR beta chain was sequenced for a study of a mutant IDH1 vaccine in newly diagnosed glioma. About the research overall: Patients had eight vaccinations, in weeks 1, 3, 5, 7, 11, 15, 19 and 23. Vaccination started 4-6 weeks after radiotherapy alone, or with temozolomide cycles. Of the patients given treatment, about 62% were male and about 40% were female, and a mean age of around 38 years was recorded. Earlier therapy was either radiotherapy, temozolomide, or both, and most got both.

Described time point: week 5, during vaccination. Mutant IDH1 20-mer peptide, at 300 ug, made up each vaccine dose, with topical imiquimod. Some clones are missing from TCRdb's copy, which holds only in-frame ones; the method was immunoSEQ multiplex PCR. The sample holds about 51,000 clones; approximately 78% are singletons and the top ten take 5.2%. Notes on this clone: Its antigen is unknown.

V gave up 4 bases and J gave up 8 bases; unmatched junction bases: 5. This CDR3 region has 14 residues. Germline CDR1 reads SGHRS; CDR2 reads YFSETQ. The rearrangement uses TRBV5-1 and TRBJ2-1; 11 bases agree with TRBD1. The sequenced sample was PBMCs, obtained from a glioma patient whose treatment included an IDH1 peptide vaccine. The sequence was collected from a man between 45 and 60 years old with glioma. CDR3 bases: TGCGCCAGCAGCCAGGACAGGGGGCTTGATGAGCAGTTCTTC. It codes for CASSQDRGLDEQFF.